A selection of T cell receptor beta chains follows, all from one sample in a study of blood T cell repertoires in COVID-19. Measured with immunoSEQ multiplex PCR; TCRdb has only the in-frame clones, and not every one. The sample contains about 300,000 clones, about 88% of which appear only once. The sequenced sample consisted of peripheral blood. These receptors were obtained from a human donor with COVID-19, enrolled during active disease. The donor label of this sample is uncertain. Each CDR3 is given with its conserved first and last residue. A D gene is named only where the DNA matches it firmly. The size entry is marked missing in some rows and otherwise reads once, few, many or a size class.

TRBD1 14 - TRBJ2-2 TRBV6-6 TGTGCCAGCACTAAGACAGGGGGAACCGGGGAGCTGTTTTTT CASTKTGGTGELFF
TRBD2 16 few TRBJ2-3 TRBV20-1 TGCAGTGCTAGTCAAGGACTAGCGGGAGCCACAGATACGCAGTATTTT CSASQGLAGATDTQYF
TRBD1 15 - TRBJ1-1 TRBV6-5 TGTGCCAGCAGTTACTCGAGGGGGCCGAACACTGAAGCTTTCTTT CASSYSRGPNTEAFF
- 14 - TRBJ2-5 TRBV6-6 TGTGCCAGCAGTTACAACAGATACCAAGAGACCCAGTACTTC CASSYNRYQETQYF
TRBD2 16 - TRBJ2-5 TRBV9 TGTGCCAGCAGCGCTAGGACTAGCGGGAGTGGGGAGACCCAGTACTTC CASSARTSGSGETQYF
TRBD2 17 - TRBJ2-1 TRBV29-1 TGCAGCGTAAGCCATAATTTCGGGACTAGCGGGGGGGATGAGCAGTTCTTC CSVSHNFGTSGGDEQFF
- 13 once TRBJ1-1 TRBV2 TGTGCCAGCAGACAGGGACAGAACACTGAAGCTTTCTTT CASRQGQNTEAFF
- 15 - TRBJ1-2 TRBV9 TGTGCCAGCAGCGTCCGGAATCCGGAGGTGTATGGCTACACCTTC CASSVRNPEVYGYTF
- 14 once TRBJ1-5 TRBV30 TGTGCCTGGAGTGTTGGAACAGATAATCAGCCCCAGCATTTT CAWSVGTDNQPQHF
- 15 - TRBJ1-3 TRBV7-2 TGTGCCAGCAGCCAACGGGCAACGAGAGCGGACACCATATATTTT CASSQRATRADTIYF
- 16 - TRBJ1-5 TRBV19 TGTGCCAGTAGTATCGGTGGGACTTTGAGCAATCAGCCCCAGCATTTT CASSIGGTLSNQPQHF
- 13 few TRBJ1-5 TRBV19 TGTGCCAGTAGTATCGGAGCGAATCAGCCCCAGCATTTT CASSIGANQPQHF
- 12 - TRBJ2-2 TRBV29-1 TGCAGCGTAGACACTAGAACCGGGGAGCTGTTTTTT CSVDTRTGELFF
- 15 - TRBJ1-5 TRBV6-5 TGTGCCAGCAGTCCCTTGACAGTTGGCAATCAGCCCCAGCATTTT CASSPLTVGNQPQHF
TRBD2 16 - TRBJ2-2 TRBV5-1 TGCGCCAGCAGCTTGCAGGGACTAGCGAACACCGGGGAGCTGTTTTTT CASSLQGLANTGELFF
TRBD2 17 - TRBJ2-7 TRBV5-1 TGCGCCAGCAGCTTAAACTTGGGACTAGCGGGAGTGGGCGAGCAGTACTTC CASSLNLGLAGVGEQYF
TRBD1 14 - TRBJ2-1 TRBV18 TGTGCCAGCTCATTACGGACAGGCTACAATGAGCAGTTCTTC CASSLRTGYNEQFF
- 12 - TRBJ2-1 TRBV12-3/TRBV12-4 TGTGCCAGCAGTTCTCTAGCCAATGAGCAGTTCTTC CASSSLANEQFF
TRBD1 13 - TRBJ1-2 TRBV12-3/TRBV12-4 TGTGCCAGCAGTTTAGGGACAGGGGCAGGCTACACCTTC CASSLGTGAGYTF
- 13 - TRBJ1-5 TRBV7-2 TGTGCCAGCAGCTTATCAGGGATCCAGCCCCAGCATTTT CASSLSGIQPQHF
TRBD1 15 - TRBJ2-7 TRBV19 TGTGCCAGTAGCCGAGGCGGGACAGGGGAGTACGAGCAGTACTTC CASSRGGTGEYEQYF
- 15 once TRBJ2-6 TRBV28 TGTGCCAGCACCTTGGGGGGCTCTGGGGCCAACGTCCTGACTTTC CASTLGGSGANVLTF
TRBD1 18 - TRBJ2-7 TRBV30 TGTGCCTGGAGTGTATCGGGGGTCTGGACAGGGGAGCTCTACGAGCAGTACTTC CAWSVSGVWTGELYEQYF
- 13 - TRBJ1-1 TRBV19 TGTGCCAGTAGTATAGGAGGGTCCTGGGAAGCTTTCTTT CASSIGGSWEAFF
TRBD1 14 - TRBJ1-3 TRBV11-3 TGTGCCAGCAGAGGGACAGTCTCTGGAAACACCATATATTTT CASRGTVSGNTIYF
- 14 - TRBJ1-1 TRBV7-9 TGTGCCAGCAGCTTATTGAACGGGAGGGGTGAAGCTTTCTTT CASSLLNGRGEAFF
- 13 - TRBJ1-1 TRBV28 TGTGCCAGCAGTTTGGGGGCAGGTGGACTCGCTTTCTTT CASSLGAGGLAFF
- 14 - TRBJ2-7 TRBV19 TGTGCCAGTAGTCTGACTAGTAATACCTACGAGCAGTACTTC CASSLTSNTYEQYF
TRBD1 15 once TRBJ1-5 TRBV6-5 TGTGCCAGCAGTTGGGACAGGGGTAGCAATCAGCCCCAGCATTTT CASSWDRGSNQPQHF
- 14 - TRBJ2-7 TRBV30 TGTGCCTGGAGTTCCAGGGGCATTGGCTACGAGCAGTACTTC CAWSSRGIGYEQYF
TRBD2 16 - TRBJ2-1 TRBV11-1 TGTGCCAGCAGCTTAGTACGCGGGAGCGTGGGTGATGAGCAGTTCTTC CASSLVRGSVGDEQFF
- 16 - TRBJ2-7 TRBV30 TGTGCCTGGAGAGGGGGGAAGACAGGGATGAGGGACGAGCAGTACTTC CAWRGGKTGMRDEQYF
- 13 - TRBJ1-1 TRBV5-8 TGTGCCCCAGGGTACTTAGAAGGGACTGAAGCTTTCTTT CAPGYLEGTEAFF
TRBD1 16 - TRBJ1-2 TRBV9 TGTGCCAGCAGCGCCAGGACAGGGGGTACTGGCTATGGCTACACCTTC CASSARTGGTGYGYTF
- 17 - TRBJ1-6 TRBV3-1/TRBV3-2 TGTGCCAGCAGCCAACCCACAGCTTCCTCAGGGAATTCACCCCTCCACTTT CASSQPTASSGNSPLHF
- 18 - TRBJ1-5 TRBV7-8 TGTGCCAGCAGCTTAGCCCCCTTGCACCAGGGAAGCAATCAGCCCCAGCATTTT CASSLAPLHQGSNQPQHF
- 15 few TRBJ2-7 TRBV5-1 TGCGCCAGCAGCTTAGGGGCAGTAAGACCCTACGAGCAGTACTTC CASSLGAVRPYEQYF
TRBD1 14 - TRBJ1-1 TRBV5-1 TGCGCCAGCAGCTTAGGGGGCGCGCGGACTGAAGCTTTCTTT CASSLGGARTEAFF
- 16 - TRBJ2-7 TRBV5-1 TGCGCCAGCAGCTTGGGGGTGGGAGCGAGCTCCTACGAGCAGTACTTC CASSLGVGASSYEQYF
TRBD2 13 once TRBJ2-7 TRBV25-1 TGTGCCAGCAGTCCGGCAGGGAGGGACGAGCAGTACTTC CASSPAGRDEQYF
- 13 - TRBJ2-6 TRBV29-1 TGCAGCGTTCAGGCCTCTGGGGCCAACGTCCTGACTTTC CSVQASGANVLTF
- 15 few TRBJ2-5 TRBV7-7 TGTGCTAGCAGCTTAGCTTCCTCACTTCAAGAGACCCAGTACTTC CASSLASSLQETQYF
- 13 - TRBJ1-1 TRBV30 TGTGCCTGGAGTAAGACAGCGAACACTGAAGCTTTCTTT CAWSKTANTEAFF
- 13 - TRBJ1-4 TRBV7-3 TGTGCCAGCAGCCGAGAACAGGGAGAAAAACTGTTTTTT CASSREQGEKLFF
- 16 few TRBJ1-6 TRBV5-1 TGCGCCAGCAGCTTACAGGGAGATACCTATAATTCACCCCTCCACTTT CASSLQGDTYNSPLHF
TRBD2 19 - TRBJ2-1 TRBV28 TGTGCCAGCAGTTCCCGAGGACTAGCGGGATCGAGCTCCTACAATGAGCAGTTCTTC CASSSRGLAGSSSYNEQFF